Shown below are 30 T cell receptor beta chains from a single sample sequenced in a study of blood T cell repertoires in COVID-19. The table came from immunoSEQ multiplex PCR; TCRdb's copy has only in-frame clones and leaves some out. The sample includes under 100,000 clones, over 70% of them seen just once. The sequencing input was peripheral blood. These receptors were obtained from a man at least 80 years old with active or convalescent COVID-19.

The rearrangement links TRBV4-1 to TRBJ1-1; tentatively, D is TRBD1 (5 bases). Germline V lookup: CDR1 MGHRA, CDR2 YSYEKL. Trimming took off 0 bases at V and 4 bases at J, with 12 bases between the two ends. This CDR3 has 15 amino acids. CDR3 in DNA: TGCGCCAGCAGCCAAGATCACGACAGTGGCACTGAAGCTTTCTTT. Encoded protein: CASSQDHDSGTEAFF.

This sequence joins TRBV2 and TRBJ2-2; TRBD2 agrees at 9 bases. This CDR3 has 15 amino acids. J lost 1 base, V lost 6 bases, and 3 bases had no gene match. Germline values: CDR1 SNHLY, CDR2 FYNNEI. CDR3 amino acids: CASSPTSGNTGELFF. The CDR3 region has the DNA TGTGCCAGCAGCCCGACTAGCGGGAACACCGGGGAGCTGTTTTTT.

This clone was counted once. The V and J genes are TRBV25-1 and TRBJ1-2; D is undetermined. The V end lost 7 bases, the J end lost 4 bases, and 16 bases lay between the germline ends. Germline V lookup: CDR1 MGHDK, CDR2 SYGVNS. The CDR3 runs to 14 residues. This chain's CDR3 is CASTTPGEFYGYTF. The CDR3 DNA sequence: TGTGCCAGCACCACCCCCGGGGAGTTCTATGGCTACACCTTC.

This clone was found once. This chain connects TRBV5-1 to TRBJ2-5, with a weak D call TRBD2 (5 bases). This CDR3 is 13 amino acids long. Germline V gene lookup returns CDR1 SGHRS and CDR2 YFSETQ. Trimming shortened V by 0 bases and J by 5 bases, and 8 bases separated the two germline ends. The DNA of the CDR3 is TGCGCCAGCAGCTTGGTTCGAGGGGAGACCCAGTACTTC. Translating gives CASSLVRGETQYF.

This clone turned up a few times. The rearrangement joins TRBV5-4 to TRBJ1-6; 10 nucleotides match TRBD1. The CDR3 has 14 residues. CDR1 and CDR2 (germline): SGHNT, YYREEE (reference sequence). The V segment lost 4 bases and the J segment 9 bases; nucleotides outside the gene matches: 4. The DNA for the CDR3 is TGTGCCAGCAGCCTGACAGGGGGCTTTTCACCCCTCCACTTT. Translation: CASSLTGGFSPLHF.

The CDR3 spells CASSEGQGPYEQYF. CDR3 in DNA: TGTGCCAGCAGCGAAGGACAGGGACCCTACGAGCAGTACTTC. J is TRBJ2-7 and V is TRBV3-1 (or the pseudogene TRBV3-2); 8 nucleotides match TRBD1. The CDR3 loop spans 14 amino acids. The V and J ends lost 5 bases and 2 bases, in that order; junction bases with no gene match: 5. CDR1 LGHDT and CDR2 YNNKEL come from the germline V gene (reference sequence).

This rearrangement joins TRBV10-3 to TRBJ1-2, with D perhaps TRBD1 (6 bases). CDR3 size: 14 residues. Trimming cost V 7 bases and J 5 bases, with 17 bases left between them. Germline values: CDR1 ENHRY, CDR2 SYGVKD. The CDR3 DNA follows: TGTGCCATCAATCGCGAGGACAGCCGGTATGGCTACACCTTC. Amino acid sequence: CAINREDSRYGYTF.

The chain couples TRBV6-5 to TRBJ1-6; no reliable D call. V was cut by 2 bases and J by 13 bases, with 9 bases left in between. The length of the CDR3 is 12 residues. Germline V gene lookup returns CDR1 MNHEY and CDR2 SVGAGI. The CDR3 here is CASSYARAPLHF. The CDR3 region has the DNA TGTGCCAGCAGTTACGCCCGTGCGCCCCTCCACTTT.

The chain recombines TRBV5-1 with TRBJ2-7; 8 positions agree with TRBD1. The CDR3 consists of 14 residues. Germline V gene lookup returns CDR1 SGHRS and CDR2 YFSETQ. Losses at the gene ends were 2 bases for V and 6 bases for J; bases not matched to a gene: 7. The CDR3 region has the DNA TGCGCCAGCAGCTTACGACAGGGGCCGGGCGAGCAGTACTTC. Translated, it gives CASSLRQGPGEQYF.

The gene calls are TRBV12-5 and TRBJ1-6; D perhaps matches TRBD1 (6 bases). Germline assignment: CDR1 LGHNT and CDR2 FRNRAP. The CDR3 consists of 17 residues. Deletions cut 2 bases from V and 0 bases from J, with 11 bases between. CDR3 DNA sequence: TGTGCTAGTGGTTTGAACAGGGATAACTCCTATAATTCACCCCTCCACTTT. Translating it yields CASGLNRDNSYNSPLHF. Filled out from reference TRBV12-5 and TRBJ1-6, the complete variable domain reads DARVTQTPRHKVTEMGQEVTMRCQPILGHNTVFWYRQTMMQGLELLAYFRNRAPLDDSGMPKDRFSAEMPDATLATLKIQPSEPRDSAVYFCASGLNRDNSYNSPLHFGNGTRLTVT.

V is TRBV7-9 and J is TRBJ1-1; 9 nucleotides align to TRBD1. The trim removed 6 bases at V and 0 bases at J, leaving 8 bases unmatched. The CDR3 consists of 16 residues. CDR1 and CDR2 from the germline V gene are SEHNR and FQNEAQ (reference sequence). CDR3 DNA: TGTGCCAGCAGTCGCTACAGGGGGCAAATGAACACTGAAGCTTTCTTT. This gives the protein CASSRYRGQMNTEAFF.

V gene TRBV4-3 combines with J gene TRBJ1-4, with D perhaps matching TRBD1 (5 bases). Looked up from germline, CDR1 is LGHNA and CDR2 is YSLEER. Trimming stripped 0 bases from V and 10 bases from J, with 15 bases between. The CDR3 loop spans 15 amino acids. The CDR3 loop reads CASSQEVAPGGKLFF. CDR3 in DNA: TGCGCCAGCAGCCAAGAGGTAGCCCCGGGGGGAAAACTGTTTTTT.

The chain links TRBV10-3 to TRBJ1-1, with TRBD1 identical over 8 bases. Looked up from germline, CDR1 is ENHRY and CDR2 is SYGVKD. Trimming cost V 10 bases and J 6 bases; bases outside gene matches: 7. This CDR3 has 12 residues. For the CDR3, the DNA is TGTGCCACCAGACAGGGGTGGGCTGAAGCTTTCTTT. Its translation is CATRQGWAEAFF.

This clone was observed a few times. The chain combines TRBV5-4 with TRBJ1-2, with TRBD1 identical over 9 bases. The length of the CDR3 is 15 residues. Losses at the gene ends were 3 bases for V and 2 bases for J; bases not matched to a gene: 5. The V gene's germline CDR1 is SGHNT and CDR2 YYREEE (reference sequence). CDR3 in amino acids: CASSWGGQGNYGYTF. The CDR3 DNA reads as TGTGCCAGCAGCTGGGGGGGACAGGGAAACTATGGCTACACCTTC.

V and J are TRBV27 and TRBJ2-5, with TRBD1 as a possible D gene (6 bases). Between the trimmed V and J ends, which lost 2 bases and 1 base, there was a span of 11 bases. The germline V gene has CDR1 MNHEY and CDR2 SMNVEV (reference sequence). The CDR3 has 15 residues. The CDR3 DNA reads TGTGCCAGCAGTTTAGTGTTCAGGGGCCAAGAGACCCAGTACTTC. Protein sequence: CASSLVFRGQETQYF.

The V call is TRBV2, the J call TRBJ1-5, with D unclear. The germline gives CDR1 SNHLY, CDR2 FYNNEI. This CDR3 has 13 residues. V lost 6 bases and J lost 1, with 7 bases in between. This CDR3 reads CASSEGSNQPQHF. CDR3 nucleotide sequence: TGTGCCAGCAGCGAGGGAAGCAATCAGCCCCAGCATTTT.

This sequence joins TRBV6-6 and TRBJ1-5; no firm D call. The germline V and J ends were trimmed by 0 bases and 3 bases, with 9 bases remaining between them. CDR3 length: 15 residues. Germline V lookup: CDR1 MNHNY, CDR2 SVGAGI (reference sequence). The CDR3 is CASSYSADFNQPQHF. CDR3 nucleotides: TGTGCCAGCAGTTACTCGGCAGATTTCAATCAGCCCCAGCATTTT.

The CDR3: CASSGQGVQPQHF. The DNA for the CDR3 is TGTGCCAGCAGTGGACAGGGGGTTCAGCCCCAGCATTTT. This chain uses TRBV12-3 or TRBV12-4 with TRBJ1-5, with 10 bases that match TRBD1. CDR3 size: 13 residues. V shed 5 bases and J 6 bases; nucleotides not matched to a gene: 1.

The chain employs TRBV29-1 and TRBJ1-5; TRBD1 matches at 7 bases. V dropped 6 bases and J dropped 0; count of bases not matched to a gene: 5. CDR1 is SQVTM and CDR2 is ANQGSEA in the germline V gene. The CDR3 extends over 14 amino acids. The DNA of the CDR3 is TGCAGCGTAGCGCCAGGGGGTAGCAATCAGCCCCAGCATTTT. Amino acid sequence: CSVAPGGSNQPQHF.

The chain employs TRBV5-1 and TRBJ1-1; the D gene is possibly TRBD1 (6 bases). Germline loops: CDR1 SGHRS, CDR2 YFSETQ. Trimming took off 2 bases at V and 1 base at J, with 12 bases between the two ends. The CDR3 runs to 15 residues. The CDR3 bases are TGCGCCAGCAGCTTTAGGACAGATTCGAACACTGAAGCTTTCTTT. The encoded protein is CASSFRTDSNTEAFF.

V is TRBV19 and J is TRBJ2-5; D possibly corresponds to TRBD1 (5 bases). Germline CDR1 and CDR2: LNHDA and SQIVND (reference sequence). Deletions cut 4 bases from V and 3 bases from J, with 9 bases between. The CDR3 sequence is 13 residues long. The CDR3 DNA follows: TGTGCCAGTAGTAGTCCAGGGAAAGAGACCCAGTACTTC. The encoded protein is CASSSPGKETQYF.

The CDR3 loop reads CASSYIPTGWSYNEQFF. In nucleotides, the CDR3 is TGTGCCAGCAGTTACATCCCAACAGGGTGGTCCTACAATGAGCAGTTCTTC. The chain couples TRBV6-2 or TRBV6-3 to TRBJ2-1, with D perhaps matching TRBD1 (6 bases). V was trimmed by 2 bases and J by 1 base, leaving 15 bases between them. Germline lookup yields CDR1 MNHEY and CDR2 SVGEGT. The CDR3 extends over 17 amino acids.

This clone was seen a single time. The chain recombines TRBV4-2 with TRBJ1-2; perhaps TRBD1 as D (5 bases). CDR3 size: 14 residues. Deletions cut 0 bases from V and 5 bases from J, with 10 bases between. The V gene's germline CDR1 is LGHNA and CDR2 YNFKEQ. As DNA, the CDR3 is TGTGCCAGCAGCCAAGATGGGCAGGGATATGGCTACACCTTC. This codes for CASSQDGQGYGYTF.

Here the CDR3 DNA reads TGTGCCAGCAGCTTGATGGCGGGGGGGAACACCGGGGAGCTGTTTTTT. Translating it yields CASSLMAGGNTGELFF. The chain combines TRBV7-6 with TRBJ2-2; 8 bases align to TRBD2. The V gene's germline CDR1 is SGHVS and CDR2 FNYEAQ. The junction had 4 bases not matched to a gene; V was cut back by 3 bases and J by 1 base. This CDR3 spans 16 amino acids.

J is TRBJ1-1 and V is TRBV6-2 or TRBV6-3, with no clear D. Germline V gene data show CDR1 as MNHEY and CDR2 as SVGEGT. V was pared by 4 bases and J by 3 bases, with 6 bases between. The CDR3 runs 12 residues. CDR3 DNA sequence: TGTGCCAGCAGTTTACAGTACACTGAAGCTTTCTTT. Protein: CASSLQYTEAFF.

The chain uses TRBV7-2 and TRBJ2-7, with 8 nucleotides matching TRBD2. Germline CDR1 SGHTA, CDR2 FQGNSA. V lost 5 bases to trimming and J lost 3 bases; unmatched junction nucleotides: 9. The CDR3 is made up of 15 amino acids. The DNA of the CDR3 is TGTGCCAGCAGCACCGCGGGGGGCGGTGTCTACGAGCAGTACTTC. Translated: CASSTAGGGVYEQYF.

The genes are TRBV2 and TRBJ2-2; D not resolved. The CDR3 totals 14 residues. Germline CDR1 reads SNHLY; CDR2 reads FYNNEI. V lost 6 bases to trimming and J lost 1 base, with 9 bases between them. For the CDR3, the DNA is TGTGCCAGCAGAGCCTTTAGGAACACCGGGGAGCTGTTTTTT. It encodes CASRAFRNTGELFF. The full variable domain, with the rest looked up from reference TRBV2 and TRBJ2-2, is EPEVTQTPSHQVTQMGQEVILRCVPISNHLYFYWYRQILGQKVEFLVSFYNNEISEKSEIFDDQFSVERPDGSNFTLKIRSTKLEDSAMYFCASRAFRNTGELFFGEGSRLTVL.

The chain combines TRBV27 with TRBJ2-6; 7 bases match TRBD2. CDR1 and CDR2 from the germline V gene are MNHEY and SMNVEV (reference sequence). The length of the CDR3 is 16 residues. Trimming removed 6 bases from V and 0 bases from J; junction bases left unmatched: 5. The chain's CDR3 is CASRRDYRSGANVLTF. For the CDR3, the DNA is TGTGCCAGCAGAAGGGACTACCGCTCTGGGGCCAACGTCCTGACTTTC. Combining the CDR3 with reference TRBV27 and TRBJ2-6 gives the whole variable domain EAQVTQNPRYLITVTGKKLTVTCSQNMNHEYMSWYRQDPGLGLRQIYYSMNVEVTDKGDVPEGYKVSRKEKRNFPLILESPSPNQTSLYFCASRRDYRSGANVLTFGAGSRLTVL.

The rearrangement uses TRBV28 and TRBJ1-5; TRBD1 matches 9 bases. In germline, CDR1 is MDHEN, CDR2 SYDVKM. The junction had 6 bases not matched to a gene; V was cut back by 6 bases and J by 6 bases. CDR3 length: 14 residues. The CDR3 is CASSRTGGLQPQHF. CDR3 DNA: TGTGCCAGCAGCCGAACAGGGGGCCTTCAGCCCCAGCATTTT.

The CDR3 reads CASSLTSTDTQYF. CDR3 DNA: TGTGCCAGCAGTTTAACTAGCACAGATACGCAGTATTTT. The chain couples TRBV6-2 or TRBV6-3 to TRBJ2-3; D uncertain. The germline V gene has CDR1 MNHEY and CDR2 SVGEGT. The CDR3 extends over 13 amino acids. With 4 bases removed from V and 0 bases from J, the gap between germline ends came to 5 bases.